These 18 T cell receptor beta chains originate from one sample sequenced in a study of blood T cell repertoires in COVID-19 (dated by TCRdb to the early 2020s). The library was built by means of the immunoSEQ multiplex PCR assay. TCRdb provides this immuneACCESS table in a form limited to in-frame rearrangements. Some clones are lacking; in checked studies, under half of them reflect an unresolved V gene, and why the rest are absent is not known. This sample has roughly 250,000 clones in its table, and approximately 82% of those were observed once. 4.9% of the sample goes to the ten largest clones. The sequenced material came from peripheral blood. The receptors originated from a woman over 75 with active or convalescent COVID-19.

V usage is TRBV5-1 and J usage is TRBJ2-1, with 8 bases identical to TRBD2. The germline V gene encodes CDR1 SGHRS and CDR2 YFSETQ. CDR3 length: 15 residues. The V gene end was trimmed by 5 bases and the J gene end by 6 bases; junction bases not matched to a gene: 10. For the CDR3, the DNA is TGCGCCAGCAGACCAACTCCTAGCGGGTCCAATGAGCAGTTCTTC. Encoded protein: CASRPTPSGSNEQFF.

In this sample, this clone turned up once. This rearrangement joins TRBV7-9 to TRBJ2-5, with TRBD1 matching over 8 bases. J lost 1 base, V lost 2 bases, and 3 bases had no gene match. Germline CDR1 reads SEHNR; CDR2 reads FQNEAQ (reference sequence). CDR3 length equals 15 residues. The CDR3, as DNA: TGTGCCAGCAGCTTATTGGGGACAGGCCAAGAGACCCAGTACTTC. The encoded protein is CASSLLGTGQETQYF.

The chain joins TRBV18 to TRBJ1-3, with D unclear. The CDR3 has 19 residues. Germline loops: CDR1 KGHSH, CDR2 LQKENI. V lost 0 bases to trimming and J lost 2 bases, with 20 bases between them. The CDR3 DNA is TGTGCCAGCTCACCACCAAACCTGCTGCTCCAGCAGGCTGGAAACACCATATATTTT. Its protein is CASSPPNLLLQQAGNTIYF.

The chain links TRBV19 to TRBJ1-2; 7 bases align to TRBD1. The V segment lost 7 bases and the J segment 5 bases; nucleotides outside the gene matches: 7. This CDR3 spans 13 amino acids. Germline V lookup: CDR1 LNHDA, CDR2 SQIVND (reference sequence). The CDR3 loop reads CASTIGGKYGYTF. DNA of the CDR3: TGTGCCAGTACCATAGGGGGCAAATATGGCTACACCTTC.

This clone was seen a handful of times. V gene TRBV5-4 combines with J gene TRBJ1-2; 11 bases are a match to TRBD1. The V and J ends lost 4 bases and 7 bases, in that order; junction bases with no gene match: 6. This CDR3 has 14 amino acids. Germline V gene lookup returns CDR1 SGHNT and CDR2 YYREEE (reference sequence). This CDR3 reads CASSPDRGLGGYTF. CDR3 nucleotide sequence: TGTGCCAGCAGCCCGGACAGGGGGCTGGGTGGCTACACCTTC.

V and J are TRBV4-1 and TRBJ2-7, with 10 bases lining up with TRBD2. J was trimmed by 0 bases and V by 3 bases; bases with no gene match: 11. The germline gives CDR1 MGHRA, CDR2 YSYEKL. The CDR3 is 18 residues long. In DNA form, the CDR3 reads TGCGCCAGCAGCCAGGGCGAGATGAGCGGGAGGGCCTCCTACGAGCAGTACTTC. It encodes CASSQGEMSGRASYEQYF.

The genes are TRBV4-2 and TRBJ1-2, with 7 bases lining up with TRBD1. The germline gives CDR1 LGHNA, CDR2 YNFKEQ. The V segment lost 3 bases and the J segment 0 bases; nucleotides outside the gene matches: 7. The CDR3 covers 16 residues. In nucleotides, the CDR3 is TGTGCCAGCAGCCAGGAAGACAGGGCGACTAACTATGGCTACACCTTC. This codes for CASSQEDRATNYGYTF.

This chain uses TRBV9 with TRBJ1-1; 9 bases agree with TRBD1. From germline, CDR1 is SGDLS and CDR2 YYNGEE. The CDR3 has 14 amino acids. The V and J ends lost 3 bases and 2 bases, in that order; junction bases with no gene match: 2. The chain's CDR3 is CASSAGQGNTEAFF. The CDR3 nucleotides are TGTGCCAGCAGCGCGGGACAGGGAAACACTGAAGCTTTCTTT.

This clone was observed once. This chain connects TRBV10-1 to TRBJ1-1; TRBD1 matches at 7 bases. CDR1 and CDR2 from the germline V gene are WNHNN and SYGVQD (reference sequence). Trimming took 5 bases from V and 4 from J; bases not matched to a gene: 4. This CDR3 spans 13 amino acids. CDR3 in DNA: TGCGCCAGCAGTAAGACAGGGTTCACTGAAGCTTTCTTT. Translating it yields CASSKTGFTEAFF.

This chain uses TRBV3-1 (or the pseudogene TRBV3-2) with TRBJ2-2, with 7 bases matching TRBD2. The CDR3 has 16 amino acids. Germline trimming cut 0 bases from V and 0 bases from J; bases unmatched to any gene: 1. The germline gives CDR1 LGHDT, CDR2 YNNKEL (reference sequence). The CDR3 loop reads CASSQDLAANTGELFF. Written as DNA, the CDR3 is TGTGCCAGCAGCCAAGATCTAGCGGCGAACACCGGGGAGCTGTTTTTT.

This clone was observed many times. V gene TRBV7-9 combines with J gene TRBJ1-5; D is undetermined. The germline CDR1 and CDR2 sequences are SEHNR and FQNEAQ (reference sequence). The CDR3 is 15 amino acids. V was cut by 3 bases and J by 2 bases, with 11 bases left in between. This CDR3 reads CASSLGGSGNQPQHF. CDR3 nucleotide sequence: TGTGCCAGCAGCTTGGGAGGCTCGGGCAATCAGCCCCAGCATTTT.

V gene TRBV19 combines with J gene TRBJ2-7; 10 bases map to TRBD1. Germline trimming cut 10 bases from V and 2 bases from J; bases unmatched to any gene: 5. Germline values: CDR1 LNHDA, CDR2 SQIVND (reference sequence). This CDR3 comprises 13 residues. CDR3 amino acids: CATAGTGAYEQYF. The CDR3 region has the DNA TGTGCCACCGCCGGGACAGGGGCCTACGAGCAGTACTTC.

V is TRBV29-1 and J is TRBJ1-3; D ambiguous. The germline V gene encodes CDR1 SQVTM and CDR2 ANQGSEA. The CDR3 loop spans 13 amino acids. V was shortened by 3 bases and J by 11 bases, with 17 bases between the two germline ends. This chain's CDR3 is CSVDESGGGSIYF. The CDR3 DNA sequence: TGCAGCGTTGACGAGTCAGGAGGAGGCTCCATATATTTT.

A remark on this clone: Other nucleotide sequences from this sample produce the same CDR3. V and J are TRBV5-4 and TRBJ2-7; D gene uncertain. Trimming removed 0 bases from V and 4 bases from J, with 5 bases in between. This CDR3 is 12 amino acids long. Germline CDR1 is SGHNT and CDR2 is YYREEE (reference sequence). The CDR3: CASSLDGYEQYF. The CDR3 DNA follows: TGTGCCAGCAGCTTGGACGGTTACGAGCAGTACTTC.

This clone was counted only a few times. The chain combines TRBV28 with TRBJ1-1; 9 nucleotides agree with TRBD1. Germline CDR1 and CDR2: MDHEN and SYDVKM. The CDR3 spans 14 residues. V trimming: 3 bases; J trimming: 4 bases; junction bases outside the gene matches: 3. In nucleotides, the CDR3 is TGTGCCAGCAGTTTCACGACAGGGGGCACTGAAGCTTTCTTT. It codes for CASSFTTGGTEAFF.

This chain joins TRBV14 and TRBJ2-7, with 11 bases identical to TRBD1. This CDR3 is 13 amino acids long. Losses at the gene ends were 3 bases for V and 6 bases for J; bases not matched to a gene: 1. CDR1 and CDR2 (germline): SGHDN, FVKESK. Written as DNA, the CDR3 is TGTGCCAGCAGCCAGGACAGGGGGCTCGAGCAGTACTTC. As protein: CASSQDRGLEQYF.

As concerns this clone: Other DNA sequences in the same sample also yield this CDR3. The chain carries TRBV27 and TRBJ2-7, with TRBD1 matching over 9 bases. The CDR3 has 14 residues. Per the germline V gene, CDR1 is MNHEY and CDR2 is SMNVEV (reference sequence). J lost 0 bases, V lost 5 bases, and 2 bases had no gene match. CDR3 sequence reads: CASSPTGGSYEQYF. CDR3 DNA sequence: TGTGCCAGCAGTCCGACAGGGGGCTCCTACGAGCAGTACTTC.

The chain combines TRBV5-5 with TRBJ2-7; the D gene is possibly TRBD1 (6 bases). Trimming took off 2 bases at V and 6 bases at J, with 12 bases between the two ends. The germline gives CDR1 SGHKS, CDR2 YYEKEE (reference sequence). CDR3 size: 13 residues. The CDR3 coding sequence is TGTGCCAGCAGCTTACAGGGTAGTCGCGAGCAGTACTTC. Translating gives CASSLQGSREQYF.